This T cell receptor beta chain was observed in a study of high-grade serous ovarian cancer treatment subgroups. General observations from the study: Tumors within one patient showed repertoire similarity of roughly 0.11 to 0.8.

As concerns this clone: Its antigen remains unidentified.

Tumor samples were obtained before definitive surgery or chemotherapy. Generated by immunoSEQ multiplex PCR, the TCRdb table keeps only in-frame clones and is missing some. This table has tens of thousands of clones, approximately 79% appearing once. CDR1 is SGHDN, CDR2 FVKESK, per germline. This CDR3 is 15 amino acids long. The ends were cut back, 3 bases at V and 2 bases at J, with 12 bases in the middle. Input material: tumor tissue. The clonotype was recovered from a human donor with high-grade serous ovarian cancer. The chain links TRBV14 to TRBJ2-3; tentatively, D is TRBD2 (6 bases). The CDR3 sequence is CASSHWAGNTDTQYF. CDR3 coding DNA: TGTGCCAGCAGCCACTGGGCGGGGAACACAGATACGCAGTATTTT.